The present TCR beta chain was sequenced within a study of T cells in localized non-small cell lung cancer. With regard to this clone: The antigen is unknown.

Clones were sequenced by immunoSEQ multiplex PCR, and TCRdb holds only the in-frame ones, with some missing. The sample includes roughly 35,000 clones, roughly 90% of them seen just once. The study, taken as a whole, reports: T cell clonality was highest in uninvolved adjacent lung, above tumor. Multi-region tumor sequencing was not done, so intratumor heterogeneity could not be excluded. In adjacent lung appeared a median 57 of the top 100 tumor clones. Density of T cells in blood, when higher, went with longer overall survival.

The CDR3 runs 16 residues. With V trimmed by 0 bases and J by 2 bases, 7 bases remained unmatched. Germline values: CDR1 SGHRS, CDR2 YFSETQ. This clonotype was obtained from a female donor at least 60 years old with stage I lung adenocarcinoma. The chain uses TRBV5-1 and TRBJ2-5; TRBD1 matches 7 bases. The sample consisted of peripheral blood, taken before any cancer treatment. For the CDR3, the DNA is TGCGCCAGCAGCTTGGCTTCACGGACAGGACAAGAGACCCAGTACTTC. Translated: CASSLASRTGQETQYF.